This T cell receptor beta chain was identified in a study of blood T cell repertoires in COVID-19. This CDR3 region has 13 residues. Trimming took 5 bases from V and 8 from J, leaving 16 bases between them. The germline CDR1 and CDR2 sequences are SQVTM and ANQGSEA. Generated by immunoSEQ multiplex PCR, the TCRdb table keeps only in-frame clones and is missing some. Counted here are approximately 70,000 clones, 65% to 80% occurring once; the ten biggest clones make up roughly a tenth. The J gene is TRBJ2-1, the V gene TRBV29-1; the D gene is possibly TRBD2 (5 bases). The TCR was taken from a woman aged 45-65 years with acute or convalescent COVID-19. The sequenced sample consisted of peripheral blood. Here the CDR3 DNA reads TGCAGCGTTCGAGGAGGAGTTGGCGATGAGCAGTTCTTC. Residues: CSVRGGVGDEQFF.